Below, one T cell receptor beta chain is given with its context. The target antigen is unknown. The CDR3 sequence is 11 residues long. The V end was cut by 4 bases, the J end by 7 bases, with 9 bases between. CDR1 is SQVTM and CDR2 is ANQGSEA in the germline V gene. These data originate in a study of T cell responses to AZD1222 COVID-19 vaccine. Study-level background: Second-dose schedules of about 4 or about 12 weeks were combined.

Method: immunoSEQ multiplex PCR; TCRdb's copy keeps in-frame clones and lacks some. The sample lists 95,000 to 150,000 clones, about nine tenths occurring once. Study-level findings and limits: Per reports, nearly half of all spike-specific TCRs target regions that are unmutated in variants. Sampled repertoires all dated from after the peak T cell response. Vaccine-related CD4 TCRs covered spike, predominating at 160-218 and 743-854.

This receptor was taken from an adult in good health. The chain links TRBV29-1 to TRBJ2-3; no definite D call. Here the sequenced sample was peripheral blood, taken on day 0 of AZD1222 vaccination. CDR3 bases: TGCAGCGTTGTCTCAGAGAATACGCAGTATTTT. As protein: CSVVSENTQYF.